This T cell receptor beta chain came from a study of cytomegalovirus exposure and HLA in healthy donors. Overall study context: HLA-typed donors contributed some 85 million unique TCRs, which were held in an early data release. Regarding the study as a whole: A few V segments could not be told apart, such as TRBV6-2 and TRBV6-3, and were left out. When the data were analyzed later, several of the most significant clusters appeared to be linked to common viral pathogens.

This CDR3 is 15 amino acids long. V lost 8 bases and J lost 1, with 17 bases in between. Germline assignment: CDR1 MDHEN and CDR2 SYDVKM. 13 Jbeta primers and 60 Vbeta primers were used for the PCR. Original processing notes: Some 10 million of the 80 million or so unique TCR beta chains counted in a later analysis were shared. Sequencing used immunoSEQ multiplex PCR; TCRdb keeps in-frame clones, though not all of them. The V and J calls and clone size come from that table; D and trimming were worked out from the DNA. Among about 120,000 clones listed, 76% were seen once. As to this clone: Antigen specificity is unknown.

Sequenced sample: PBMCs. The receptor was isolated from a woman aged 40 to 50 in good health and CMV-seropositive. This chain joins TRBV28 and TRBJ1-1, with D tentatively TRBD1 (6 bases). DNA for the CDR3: TGTGCCAGCCTAAGCGGGGGCGAGGGGAACACTGAAGCTTTCTTT. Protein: CASLSGGEGNTEAFF.